The source of this T cell receptor beta chain is a study of T cell repertoires in cytomegalovirus infection. The wider study: Both a matching HLA type and CMV infection were indicated by public TCR beta signatures.

General study findings and limits: Dominating the ex vivo response were TCR beta clonotypes that were CMV-specific and HLA-C-restricted.

Germline V lookup: CDR1 MNHEY, CDR2 SVGAGI. V was trimmed by 6 bases and J by 1 base, leaving 10 bases between them. CDR3 size: 13 residues. Only a few counts were recorded for this clonotype. Its antigen remains unknown. TCRdb redid the calling of the reads with MiXCR, one entry per CDR3 protein. The data contain some 62,000 distinct CDR3 sequences, around 21% of them singletons. V and J are TRBV6-5 and TRBJ2-7; D is undetermined. This material consisted of CD8+ T cells from cultured PBMCs, taken from culture after CMV antigen stimulation. The TCR sequence derives from a human donor in good health (CMV status not recorded). Some clones in this sample may be carry-over from other donors' samples. The CDR3 reads CASSLLGSYEQYF. The CDR3 nucleotides read TGTGCCAGCAGCCTTTTGGGTTCCTACGAGCAGTACTTC.